A selection of T cell receptor beta chains follows, all from one sample in a study of cytomegalovirus exposure and HLA in healthy donors. Produced via immunoSEQ multiplex PCR; TCRdb's table is partial and in-frame only. The table shows 130,000 to 150,000 clones, with around 79% occurring only once. The sequencing sample was made of PBMCs. The receptors here all came from a man aged 25 to 45 in good health and CMV-seropositive. The CDR3 runs from the conserved cysteine through the conserved F or W. The size of a clone is reported for some rows only, either as once, few or many, or as a class for expanded clones.

TRBJ2-7,TRBV11-2,NA,CASSLLAGASSYEQYF
TRBJ2-7,TRBV7-8,NA,CASSLLPAGYEQYF
TRBJ2-3,TRBV27,once,CASSSLPLTSGVTDTQYF
TRBJ2-3,TRBV12-5,NA,CASDFSGKSTDTQYF
TRBJ2-1,TRBV7-6,NA,CASSVDGSSYNEQFF
TRBJ1-1,TRBV6-6,NA,CASSYRTEQAFF
TRBJ2-5,TRBV5-1,NA,CASSFGDRGGVNQETQYF
TRBJ1-1,TRBV28,NA,CASSFRPNRRNTEAFF
TRBJ2-6,TRBV10-3,NA,CAIRGAGANVLTF
TRBJ1-2,TRBV27,few,CASSPLGQIYGYTF
TRBJ1-5,TRBV7-9,few,CSSSLASGGPNQPQHF
TRBJ1-3,TRBV6-5,NA,CASRDREAGNTIYF
TRBJ1-5,TRBV7-9,NA,CASSLFVDREDFGQPQHF
TRBJ2-1,TRBV11-3,NA,CASSLEPSRGIGRNEQFF
TRBJ2-1,TRBV27,NA,CASSPGLHNEQFF
TRBJ2-4,TRBV28,once,CASSPPVKRGGGDIQYF
TRBJ1-5,TRBV10-3,once,CAIRGTGDQPQHF
TRBJ1-4,TRBV30,NA,CAWSAQRGWDEKLFF
TRBJ2-5,TRBV28,NA,CASNPAGVAKTQYF
TRBJ1-4,TRBV6-5,NA,CASSYRDRGSEKLFF
TRBJ2-3,TRBV11-2,NA,CASSFPPLAADTQYF
TRBJ2-2,TRBV5-4,NA,CASSLRTGINTGELFF
TRBJ2-7,TRBV4-3,NA,CASSLSTGYEQYF
TRBJ2-7,TRBV19,NA,CASSVNPGQGRAYEQYF
TRBJ2-7,TRBV19,NA,CASSIVAGPYEQYF
TRBJ1-1,TRBV20-1,NA,CSARQGAKAFF
TRBJ2-3,TRBV5-1,NA,CASSFSNTGGDTQYF
TRBJ2-7,TRBV9,NA,CASSVDGGAVTEQYF
TRBJ2-5,TRBV2,NA,CASSERGTTQETQYF
TRBJ2-1,TRBV4-3,NA,CASSQGPGDEQFF
TRBJ1-2,TRBV5-1,NA,CASNRDRDREYGYTF